Below, 11 T cell receptor beta chains from the same sample are listed, as sequenced in a study of blood T cell repertoires in COVID-19. Sequencing was performed with immunoSEQ multiplex PCR; in TCRdb, only in-frame clones are kept and a portion is missing. The table lists approximately 300,000 clones, 87% of them singletons. What was sequenced was PBMCs or T cells enriched from blood (not recorded which). These receptors were taken from a woman aged 25 to 45 who had recovered from COVID-19.

This clone was seen more than once but under ten times. The chain links TRBV5-6 to TRBJ1-2; no clear D. V was shortened by 1 base and J by 4 bases, with 5 bases between the two germline ends. Germline assignment: CDR1 SGHDT and CDR2 YYEEEE. There are 12 residues in the CDR3. CDR3 loop: CASSLNGYGYTF. The CDR3, as DNA: TGTGCCAGCAGCTTGAACGGCTATGGCTACACCTTC.

The J gene is TRBJ1-1, the V gene TRBV19; 8 bases agree with TRBD1. CDR3 length: 16 residues. Germline lookup yields CDR1 LNHDA and CDR2 SQIVND (reference sequence). V lost 4 bases, J lost 2 bases, and 9 bases stayed unmatched. In DNA form, the CDR3 reads TGTGCCAGTAGTACGCGACAGGGGTTGGGCAACACTGAAGCTTTCTTT. Encoded protein: CASSTRQGLGNTEAFF.

The gene calls are TRBV3-1 (or the pseudogene TRBV3-2) and TRBJ1-5, with D unresolved. This CDR3 region has 14 residues. Germline loops: CDR1 LGHDT, CDR2 YNNKEL (reference sequence). V lost 1 base and J 6 bases, leaving 10 bases between the germline ends. The CDR3 sequence: CASSQAHGIQPQHF. The CDR3 nucleotides read TGTGCCAGCAGCCAAGCCCACGGGATTCAGCCCCAGCATTTT.

The V and J genes are TRBV24-1 and TRBJ1-1; no reliable D call. V was shortened by 4 bases and J by 1 base, with 3 bases between the two germline ends. CDR3 length: 12 residues. Germline CDR1 KGHDR, CDR2 SFDVKD. CDR3 sequence reads: CATSDGNTEAFF. The DNA of the CDR3 is TGTGCCACCAGTGACGGGAACACTGAAGCTTTCTTT.

The genes are TRBV2 and TRBJ2-7, with TRBD1 identical over 7 bases. This CDR3 spans 15 amino acids. Germline trimming cut 2 bases from V and 5 bases from J; bases unmatched to any gene: 9. Germline V gene lookup returns CDR1 SNHLY and CDR2 FYNNEI. The CDR3 bases are TGTGCCAGCAGTGAATGGGGTCGAGGGGGCAACGAGCAGTACTTC. Translation: CASSEWGRGGNEQYF.

This clone was seen ten or more times. The rearrangement joins TRBV5-1 to TRBJ2-2, with D hard to call. The CDR3 consists of 12 residues. The germline V and J ends were trimmed by 9 bases and 5 bases, with 11 bases remaining between them. Germline V CDR1 and CDR2: SGHRS, YFSETQ. The CDR3 sequence: CAITLLTGELFF. Written as DNA, the CDR3 is TGCGCCATCACTTTGTTGACCGGGGAGCTGTTTTTT. The whole variable domain, remainder taken from reference TRBV5-1 and TRBJ2-2, is KAGVTQTPRYLIKTRGQQVTLSCSPISGHRSVSWYQQTPGQGLQFLFEYFSETQRNKGNFPGRFSGRQFSNSRSEMNVSTLELGDSALYLCAITLLTGELFFGEGSRLTVL.

V and J are TRBV29-1 and TRBJ2-7, with a tentative D call TRBD1 (6 bases). CDR1 is SQVTM and CDR2 is ANQGSEA in the germline V gene. The CDR3 covers 13 residues. The V gene lost 6 bases and the J gene lost 2 bases, with 14 bases spanning the gap. The CDR3 DNA sequence: TGCAGCGTAGACCTAACAGGGACCTACGAGCAGTACTTC. This codes for CSVDLTGTYEQYF.

The chain has TRBV5-6 and TRBJ1-4, with 7 bases identical to TRBD1. The germline V gene has CDR1 SGHDT and CDR2 YYEEEE. Unmatched junction bases numbered 14, after V lost 4 bases and J lost 8 bases. The length of the CDR3 is 16 residues. The CDR3 sequence is CASSRYTDRLREKLFF. The CDR3, as DNA: TGTGCCAGCAGCAGGTATACGGACAGGCTGAGGGAAAAACTGTTTTTT.

The chain links TRBV7-2 to TRBJ1-2; 9 bases map to TRBD1. With 2 bases clipped from V and 5 bases from J, the junction kept 3 bases outside the gene matches. Germline CDR1 is SGHTA and CDR2 is FQGNSA. The CDR3 spans 14 residues. The CDR3 here is CASSLQTGGYGYTF. The CDR3 DNA sequence: TGTGCCAGCAGCTTACAGACAGGGGGGTATGGCTACACCTTC.

V usage is TRBV12-3 or TRBV12-4 and J usage is TRBJ1-1, with D uncertain. V was cut by 2 bases and J by 1 base, with 5 bases left in between. This CDR3 is 13 amino acids long. The CDR3 nucleotides are TGTGCCAGCAGTTTACCATGGAACACTGAAGCTTTCTTT. This encodes CASSLPWNTEAFF.

V is TRBV6-6 and J is TRBJ2-6, with D tentatively TRBD2 (5 bases). This CDR3 region has 13 residues. Trimming took off 8 bases at V and 6 bases at J, with 11 bases between the two ends. Per germline, CDR1 MNHNY and CDR2 SVGAGI (reference sequence). This CDR3 reads CASDGEAANVLTF. The CDR3 DNA reads TGTGCCAGCGACGGGGAAGCGGCCAACGTCCTGACTTTC.